Here is one T cell receptor (beta chain) with its context. Its antigen is currently unknown. The CDR3 extends over 16 amino acids. The germline CDR1 and CDR2 sequences are SEHNR and FQNEAQ (reference sequence). Trimming took 5 bases from V and 9 from J; bases not matched to a gene: 12. Method: immunoSEQ multiplex PCR; TCRdb's copy keeps in-frame clones and lacks some. Found here are about 160,000 clones, almost 90% of them singletons; the top ten hold roughly 5%. This entry belongs to a study of T cell responses to AZD1222 COVID-19 vaccine. General study results and limits: Repertoires were obtained solely post-peak T cell response. At baseline, just five to seven AZD1222 recipients tested seropositive. Breadth and depth of Spike-specific TCRs rose after two AZD1222 doses. Mostly white British, mostly female donors; authors suggested clonal diversity may be underestimated.

This clonotype was obtained from an adult in good health. The rearrangement joins TRBV7-9 to TRBJ2-1; 11 bases are a match to TRBD1. The sequenced sample was peripheral blood, obtained on day 0 of AZD1222 vaccination. The CDR3 loop is CASSINSGTGGSEQFF. DNA for the CDR3: TGTGCCAGCAGCATAAATTCCGGGACAGGGGGGAGTGAGCAGTTCTTC.